Each of the 26 T cell receptor beta chains below was sequenced from the same sample in a study of T cells after yellow fever vaccination. From the 5' RACE reads, TCRdb called clonotypes with MiXCR, one entry per CDR3 protein. The sample contains under 300,000 distinct CDR3 sequences, less than 9% of which appear only once. Source: CD4+ T cells sorted from PBMCs, taken 15 days after the yellow fever booster vaccination. The source of these receptors is a man between 25 and 39 years old who received the YFV17D yellow fever vaccine.

The V and J genes are TRBV11-2 and TRBJ2-7; tentative D call: TRBD1 (6 bases). The CDR3 runs 15 residues. Trimming took off 1 base at V and 3 bases at J, with 13 bases between the two ends. CDR1 and CDR2 from the germline V gene are SGHAT and FQNNGV. CDR3 loop: CASSLVAGTIYEQYF. CDR3 coding DNA: TGTGCCAGCAGCTTAGTTGCAGGGACAATCTACGAGCAGTACTTC.

The rearrangement uses TRBV7-2 and TRBJ2-1, with D possibly TRBD1 on 6 matching bases. The CDR3 covers 12 residues. From germline, CDR1 is SGHTA and CDR2 FQGNSA. The V end lost 6 bases, the J end lost 10 bases, and 13 bases lay between the germline ends. The CDR3 spells CASSQGITEQFF. Here the CDR3 DNA reads TGTGCCAGCAGTCAGGGGATTACAGAGCAGTTCTTC.

The chain employs TRBV18 and TRBJ2-5, with no clear D. V was trimmed by 2 bases and J by 2 bases, leaving 9 bases between them. The CDR3 runs 14 residues. Germline loops: CDR1 KGHSH, CDR2 LQKENI. The CDR3 here is CASSPTEPQETQYF. DNA for the CDR3: TGTGCCAGCTCACCAACGGAGCCGCAAGAGACCCAGTACTTC. The full variable domain, with the rest looked up from reference TRBV18 and TRBJ2-5, is NAGVMQNPRHLVRRRGQEARLRCSPMKGHSHVYWYRQLPEEGLKFMVYLQKENIIDESGMPKERFSAEFPKEGPSILRIQQVVRGDSAAYFCASSPTEPQETQYFGPGTRLLVL.

This clonotype showed up just a few times. This chain joins TRBV3-1 and TRBJ1-1; a weak D match, TRBD1 (5 bases). This CDR3 has 14 amino acids. V shed 1 base and J shed 7 bases, with 13 bases lying between them. The germline V gene encodes CDR1 LGHDT and CDR2 YNNKEL (reference sequence). The CDR3 sequence: CASSQGEGTNEAFF. The DNA of the CDR3 is TGTGCCAGCAGCCAAGGGGAGGGGACGAATGAAGCTTTCTTT.

In this sample, this clonotype turned up many times. The chain has TRBV12-3 or TRBV12-4 and TRBJ1-3; D gene ambiguous. The CDR3 consists of 15 residues. V was shortened by 6 bases and J by 0 bases, with 12 bases between the two germline ends. Here the CDR3 DNA reads TGTGCCAGCAGGCCCGGACGGACCTCTGGAAACACCATATATTTT. As protein: CASRPGRTSGNTIYF.

V usage is TRBV7-2 and J usage is TRBJ1-2; possibly TRBD1 for D (6 bases). CDR1 SGHTA and CDR2 FQGNSA come from the germline V gene. The CDR3 loop spans 14 amino acids. V lost 5 bases to trimming and J lost 6 bases, with 16 bases between them. The CDR3 is CASSSPPGADGYTF. In nucleotides, the CDR3 is TGTGCCAGCAGCAGCCCTCCGGGGGCAGATGGCTACACCTTC. Together with reference TRBV7-2 and TRBJ1-2, the CDR3 gives the full variable domain: GAGVSQSPSNKVTEKGKDVELRCDPISGHTALYWYRQSLGQGLEFLIYFQGNSAPDKSGLPSDRFSAERTGGSVSTLTIQRTQQEDSAVYLCASSSPPGADGYTFGSGTRLTVV.

This clonotype was detected only a few times. The V call is TRBV19, the J call TRBJ1-2; no clear D. The CDR3 sequence is 13 residues long. V lost 7 bases and J 2 bases, leaving 11 bases between the germline ends. The germline V gene encodes CDR1 LNHDA and CDR2 SQIVND (reference sequence). CDR3 in amino acids: CASTTAVNYGYTF. In DNA form, the CDR3 reads TGTGCCAGTACTACGGCAGTCAACTATGGCTACACCTTC.

The V call is TRBV20-1, the J call TRBJ2-3; 7 bases align to TRBD2. The CDR3 consists of 15 residues. V shed 3 bases, J shed 0 bases, and the junction held 6 bases outside the gene matches. The V gene's germline CDR1 is DFQATT and CDR2 SNEGSKA (reference sequence). The CDR3 DNA sequence: TGCAGTGCTAGGGGACTAATAGAAAGCACAGATACGCAGTATTTT. Translated, it gives CSARGLIESTDTQYF.

The sample holds many counts of this clonotype. The chain employs TRBV5-1 and TRBJ2-2, with D possibly being TRBD1 (6 bases). Germline V gives CDR1 SGHRS, CDR2 YFSETQ. V lost 5 bases, J lost 8 bases, and 19 bases lay in between. The CDR3 is made up of 15 amino acids. CDR3 nucleotides: TGCGCCAGCAGAGAACTGGACAGAGACGTGGGGGAGCTGTTTTTT. This translates into CASRELDRDVGELFF.

This clonotype was observed a handful of times. V and J are TRBV12-3 or TRBV12-4 and TRBJ1-3; TRBD1 is a possible D gene (6 bases). This CDR3 is 19 amino acids long. Between the trimmed V and J ends, which lost 0 bases and 0 bases, there was a span of 18 bases. This CDR3 reads CASSLARGGLLLSGNTIYF. CDR3 DNA: TGTGCCAGCAGTTTAGCGCGAGGGGGGCTTCTCCTCTCTGGAAACACCATATATTTT.

The table lists this clonotype with a few counts. The genes are TRBV29-1 and TRBJ2-5, with TRBD2 matching over 15 bases. This CDR3 is 19 amino acids long. The germline gives CDR1 SQVTM, CDR2 ANQGSEA. The V and J ends lost 5 bases and 3 bases, in that order; junction bases with no gene match: 16. The CDR3 here is CSVYKMSGTSGRREETQYF. Written as DNA, the CDR3 is TGCAGCGTTTACAAGATGTCCGGGACTAGCGGGAGGCGGGAAGAGACCCAGTACTTC.

This chain connects TRBV3-1 to TRBJ2-2; weak D call: TRBD1 (5 bases). CDR3 size: 15 residues. V lost 7 bases, J lost 1 base, and 13 bases lay in between. The V gene's germline CDR1 is LGHDT and CDR2 YNNKEL (reference sequence). CDR3 nucleotides: TGTGCCAGCAATACCAAGGGGTGGAACACCGGGGAGCTGTTTTTT. Its translation is CASNTKGWNTGELFF. The full variable domain, in which reference TRBV3-1 and TRBJ2-2 provide the parts outside the CDR3, is DTAVSQTPKYLVTQMGNDKSIKCEQNLGHDTMYWYKQDSKKFLKIMFSYNNKELIINETVPNRFSPKSPDKAHLNLHINSLELGDSAVYFCASNTKGWNTGELFFGEGSRLTVL.

This rearrangement joins TRBV21-1 to TRBJ1-2; the table's D call of TRBD1 was not tested on the DNA. TRBV21-1 is a recognized pseudogene. This CDR3 contains 13 residues. The CDR3 DNA reads TGTGCCAGCAGCAAGGGCAACAGGGGGCAAGACACCTTC. Translation gives CASSKGNRGQDTF.

This clonotype was seen more than once but under ten times. The chain carries TRBV29-1 and TRBJ2-1; 7 bases match TRBD2. With 3 bases clipped from V and 2 bases from J, the junction kept 4 bases outside the gene matches. Germline V lookup: CDR1 SQVTM, CDR2 ANQGSEA. The CDR3 has 14 residues. In DNA form, the CDR3 reads TGCAGCGTTGAGGGCGGGAGAGCCTACAATGAGCAGTTCTTC. Translated, it gives CSVEGGRAYNEQFF.

This clonotype was picked up a small number of times. V gene TRBV5-6 combines with J gene TRBJ2-2; the D gene is possibly TRBD2 (6 bases). The CDR3 is 17 residues long. V lost 3 bases and J lost 1, with 16 bases in between. Per the germline V gene, CDR1 is SGHDT and CDR2 is YYEEEE. The CDR3 sequence: CASSSLDVTRNTGELFF. The CDR3 coding sequence is TGTGCCAGCAGCTCCCTTGACGTGACTAGGAACACCGGGGAGCTGTTTTTT.

This clonotype was seen many times. The CDR3 reads CASSKAWLAGTRGPYEQYF. The CDR3 DNA reads as TGTGCCAGCAGCAAAGCTTGGCTAGCGGGCACACGGGGACCCTACGAGCAGTACTTC. This chain joins TRBV21-1 and TRBJ2-7; the DNA was not used to check the table's D call, TRBD1. TRBV21-1 is labeled a pseudogene. The CDR3 consists of 19 residues.

Many counts were recorded for this clonotype. The J gene is TRBJ1-1, the V gene TRBV20-1, with 9 bases that match TRBD1. CDR1 DFQATT and CDR2 SNEGSKA come from the germline V gene (reference sequence). V trimming: 6 bases; J trimming: 4 bases; junction bases outside the gene matches: 12. CDR3 size: 15 residues. The CDR3 region is CSASTGQGLGTEAFF. DNA of the CDR3: TGCAGTGCCTCAACCGGACAGGGGTTGGGCACTGAAGCTTTCTTT.

This clonotype was recorded at least ten times. The chain couples TRBV20-1 to TRBJ2-7; unclear D gene. Looked up from germline, CDR1 is DFQATT and CDR2 is SNEGSKA (reference sequence). Trimming removed 1 base at V and 3 bases at J, with 4 bases between. The CDR3 extends over 11 amino acids. The CDR3 DNA follows: TGCAGTGCTAGAGGCCGCTACGAGCAGTACTTC. This encodes CSARGRYEQYF.

This clonotype was observed at least ten times. This chain links TRBV20-1 with TRBJ1-1; possible D gene TRBD1, 5 bases. Trimming took off 6 bases at V and 3 bases at J, with 17 bases between the two ends. Germline V lookup: CDR1 DFQATT, CDR2 SNEGSKA (reference sequence). The CDR3 contains 14 residues. CDR3 region: CSARKGTGHTEAFF. The DNA of the CDR3 is TGCAGTGCAAGGAAGGGAACGGGACACACTGAAGCTTTCTTT.

This clonotype was counted ten times or more. At one of its ends the junction is not consistent with the germline gene, which may arise from a read error. The chain links TRBV10-3 to TRBJ2-5; 9 bases match TRBD2. CDR3 length equals 14 residues. CDR1 is ENHRY, CDR2 SYGVKD, per germline. CDR3 in amino acids: CAISDASGVEPQYF. The DNA of the CDR3 is TGTGCCATCAGTGATGCTAGCGGGGTAGAGCCCCAGTACTTC.

This clonotype appeared a few times. This chain connects TRBV28 to TRBJ1-4, with D possibly being TRBD1 (5 bases). The CDR3 totals 10 residues. In germline, CDR1 is MDHEN, CDR2 SYDVKM. Trimming pared 9 bases from V and 8 bases from J, leaving 7 bases between. DNA of the CDR3: TGTGCCAGTCAGGGCGAAAAACTGTTTTTT. Protein: CASQGEKLFF.

In this sample, this clonotype turned up many times. The chain uses TRBV2 and TRBJ2-7; no clear D gene. CDR3 length: 14 amino acids. Per the germline V gene, CDR1 is SNHLY and CDR2 is FYNNEI. V lost 7 bases to trimming and J lost 0 bases, with 13 bases between them. The CDR3 sequence is CASKVGHSSYEQYF. The DNA of the CDR3 is TGTGCCAGCAAGGTGGGCCACAGCTCCTACGAGCAGTACTTC.

CDR3: CASSPVRDGDETQYF. The CDR3 DNA is TGTGCCAGCTCACCAGTGAGGGACGGGGATGAGACCCAGTACTTC. The chain joins TRBV18 to TRBJ2-5; the D gene could be TRBD1 or TRBD2 (5 bases each). This CDR3 has 15 residues. Trimming shortened V by 2 bases and J by 5 bases, and 15 bases separated the two germline ends. Germline V gives CDR1 KGHSH, CDR2 LQKENI.

This clonotype showed up just a few times. The gene calls are TRBV7-2 and TRBJ2-3, with 7 bases aligning to TRBD2. The CDR3 has 17 residues. Per germline, CDR1 SGHTA and CDR2 FQGNSA. V was clipped by 0 bases and J by 1 base; unmatched bases: 7. The CDR3 spells CASSLAPGGSGTDTQYF. The CDR3 region has the DNA TGTGCCAGCAGCTTAGCCCCGGGAGGCTCCGGCACAGATACGCAGTATTTT.

There are a few counts of this clonotype. This chain joins TRBV6-2 or TRBV6-3 and TRBJ2-7, with 14 bases identical to TRBD2. CDR1 is MNHEY, CDR2 SVGEGT, per germline. Trimming at V came to 7 bases and at J to 7 bases, leaving 15 bases not matched to a gene. This CDR3 contains 17 residues. In DNA form, the CDR3 reads TGTGCCAGCATCCCGGGACTAGCGGGGGCTATCTTGGGGGAGCAGTACTTC. This codes for CASIPGLAGAILGEQYF.

This clonotype has ten or more counts. CDR3 in amino acids: CASSQGKGKQYF. Written as DNA, the CDR3 is TGTGCCAGCAGTCAAGGGAAAGGAAAGCAGTACTTC. The chain has TRBV28 and TRBJ2-7; D gene uncertain. Trimming removed 5 bases at V and 8 bases at J, with 13 bases between. The CDR3 consists of 12 residues. The germline V gene has CDR1 MDHEN and CDR2 SYDVKM.